The rows below give T cell receptor beta chains drawn from one sample of a study of T cell clonotyping in hematopoietic cell transplantation. Some clones are missing from TCRdb's copy, which holds only in-frame ones; the method was immunoSEQ multiplex PCR. The sample includes about 7,200 clones, 88% of them seen just once. This specimen consisted of PBMCs, obtained 100 days after allogeneic stem cell transplant. The receptors stem from a male patient in his late teens or twenties who had an allogeneic stem cell transplant from a related donor, so the T cells may come from the graft donor. Some clones in this sample may be carry-over from other donors' samples. The CDR3 runs from the conserved cysteine through the conserved F or W.

TRBV7-2	TRBJ2-2	CASSHSTGLAGELFF
TRBV6-6	TRBJ1-1	CASQSGGMNTEAFF
TRBV4-3	TRBJ1-5	CASSQDMNQPQHF
TRBV7-9	TRBJ2-5	CASSLELFTQYF
TRBV4-2	TRBJ2-2	CASSPVQETGELFF
TRBV4-3	TRBJ2-3	CASSPSGEVSDTQYF
TRBV9	TRBJ1-6	CASSIWDTYNSPLHF
TRBV27	TRBJ1-2	CASSLSGVSGGYGYTF
TRBV20-1	TRBJ2-3	CSAIRGDTQYF
TRBV7-2	TRBJ2-1	CASSASLTYNEQFF
TRBV29-1	TRBJ2-3	CSVEVRGQDTQYF
TRBV4-3	TRBJ2-5	CASSQVPPGLAGRGETQYF
TRBV11-2	TRBJ2-1	CASSLVPRGENEQFF
TRBV7-2	TRBJ2-5	CASSSDARKTQYF
TRBV7-2	TRBJ1-4	CASSPTGQGAPNEKLFF
TRBV6-5	TRBJ2-1	CASKRGYEQFF
TRBV9	TRBJ2-3	CASSVAPSGRLTDTQYF
TRBV4-1	TRBJ2-1	CASSTSGTPFTGEQFF
TRBV11-2	TRBJ1-2	CASSQARGEGYTF
TRBV19	TRBJ1-4	CASSARIGYDEKLFF
TRBV4-3	TRBJ1-2	CASSQDNLAGAYYGYTF
TRBV19	TRBJ1-1	CASKGTGNTEAFF
TRBV4-1	TRBJ2-2	CASSQDPYRAGTGELFF
TRBV7-9	TRBJ1-4	CASSLSDEKLFF
TRBV4-2	TRBJ1-6	CASSQMRTDNSPLHF
TRBV5-1	TRBJ2-3	CASSLGLAGGSDTQYF
TRBV30	TRBJ1-2	CASQGDHGYTF
TRBV19	TRBJ1-5	CASTLQGYQPQHF
TRBV6-4	TRBJ2-3	CASSDKAGGPDTQYF
TRBV30	TRBJ2-1	CAWSVGYNEQFF
TRBV5-1	TRBJ2-1	CASSLVLAGGFDEQFF
TRBV6-1	TRBJ2-1	CASSEGTSGYNEQFF
TRBV11-2	TRBJ1-3	CASSWGPDRGAGNTIYF
TRBV20-1	TRBJ1-1	CSARETSEAFF
TRBV4-3	TRBJ1-1	CASSHALGGEATEAFF
TRBV6-5	TRBJ2-3	CASRPGLVWTDTQYF
TRBV7-2	TRBJ2-2	CASSLVQTNTGELFF
TRBV30	TRBJ2-1	CAWTLAGLYNEQFF
TRBV6-1	TRBJ2-2	CASSESYGVPGELFF
TRBV10-3	TRBJ2-1	CAISGPGTGPFHEQFF
TRBV5-1	TRBJ2-3	CASSYGTSGQGTDTQYF
TRBV9	TRBJ2-4	CASSVGQGIAKNIQYF
TRBV5-1	TRBJ1-2	CASSFGTRRIYGYTF
TRBV30	TRBJ1-2	CASGTARRNYGYTF
TRBV7-3	TRBJ1-2	CASRAGPAYGYTF
TRBV18	TRBJ2-5	CASSLKETQYF
TRBV7-9	TRBJ2-3	CASSSTDTQYF
TRBV30	TRBJ2-1	CAWIPRFSGGREGEQFF
TRBV6-6	TRBJ1-4	CASSPRGRGNEKLFF
TRBV2	TRBJ1-2	CASSYRDPLAGYTF
TRBV7-2	TRBJ2-2	CASSFGTSGVRGTGELFF
TRBV30	TRBJ1-4	CAWSPQRATNEKLFF
TRBV7-9	TRBJ1-5	CASSAMAGTSDYSNQPQHF
TRBV27	TRBJ2-1	CASSFNNNEQFF
TRBV6-5	TRBJ2-1	CASSYSKGWGEEQFF